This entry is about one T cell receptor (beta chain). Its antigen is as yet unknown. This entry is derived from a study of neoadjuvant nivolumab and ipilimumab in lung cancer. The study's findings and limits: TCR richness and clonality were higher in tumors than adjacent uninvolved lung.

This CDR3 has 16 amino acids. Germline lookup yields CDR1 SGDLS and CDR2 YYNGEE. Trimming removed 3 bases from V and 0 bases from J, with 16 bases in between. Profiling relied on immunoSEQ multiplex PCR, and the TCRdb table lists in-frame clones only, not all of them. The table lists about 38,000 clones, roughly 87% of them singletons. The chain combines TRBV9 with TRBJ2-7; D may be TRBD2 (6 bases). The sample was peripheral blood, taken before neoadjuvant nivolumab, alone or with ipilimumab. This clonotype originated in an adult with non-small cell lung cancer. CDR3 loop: CASSAWDAGSSYEQYF. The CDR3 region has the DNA TGTGCCAGCAGCGCGTGGGACGCGGGGAGCTCCTACGAGCAGTACTTC.